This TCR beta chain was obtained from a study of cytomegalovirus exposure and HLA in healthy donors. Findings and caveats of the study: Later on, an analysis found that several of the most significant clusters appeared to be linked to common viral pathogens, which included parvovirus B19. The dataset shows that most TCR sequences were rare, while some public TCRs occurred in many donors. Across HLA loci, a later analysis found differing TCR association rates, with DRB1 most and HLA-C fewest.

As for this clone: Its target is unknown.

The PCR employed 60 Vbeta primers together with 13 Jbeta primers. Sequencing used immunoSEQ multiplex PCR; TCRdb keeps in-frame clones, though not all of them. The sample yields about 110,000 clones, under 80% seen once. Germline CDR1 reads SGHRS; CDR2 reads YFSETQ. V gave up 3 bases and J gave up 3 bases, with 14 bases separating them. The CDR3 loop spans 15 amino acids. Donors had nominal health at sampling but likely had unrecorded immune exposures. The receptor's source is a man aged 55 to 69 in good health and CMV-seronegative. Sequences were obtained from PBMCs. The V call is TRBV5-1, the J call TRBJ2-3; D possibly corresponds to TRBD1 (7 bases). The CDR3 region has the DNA TGCGCCAGCAGCTGGGCAGGGGGGTCAACAGATACGCAGTATTTT. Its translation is CASSWAGGSTDTQYF. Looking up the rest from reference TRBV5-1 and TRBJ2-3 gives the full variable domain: KAGVTQTPRYLIKTRGQQVTLSCSPISGHRSVSWYQQTPGQGLQFLFEYFSETQRNKGNFPGRFSGRQFSNSRSEMNVSTLELGDSALYLCASSWAGGSTDTQYFGPGTRLTVL.